This T cell receptor beta chain is from a study of CD8 T cells in Susac syndrome. A quantity of about 0.5 to 1 ug RNA underwent reverse transcription using random hexamers. TCRdb used MiXCR to reprocess the immunoSEQ multiplex PCR reads, holding one entry per CDR3 protein. The sample records about 200,000 distinct CDR3 sequences, 85% to 95% being singletons. Deletions cut 0 bases from V and 6 bases from J, with 10 bases between. The CDR3 length is 15 residues. In germline, CDR1 is SGHNT, CDR2 YYREEE (reference sequence). The T cells that were sequenced for TCR beta were CD8+ and CD4+ cells from blood. The multiple sclerosis controls comprised treatment-naive patients whose relapsing-remitting disease was stable or active. Negative isolation yielded CD4+ and CD8+ T cells, and FACS enriched TEMRA cells.

V and J are TRBV5-4 and TRBJ1-6, with a tentative D call TRBD1 (5 bases). Sequenced input: CD4+ T cells from PBMCs. This receptor was obtained from a human donor with multiple sclerosis. The CDR3 reads CASSLAGGINSPLHF. The CDR3 nucleotides are TGTGCCAGCAGCTTGGCCGGGGGGATTAATTCACCCCTCCACTTT. Using reference TRBV5-4 and TRBJ1-6 for the parts outside the CDR3, the full variable domain is ETGVTQSPTHLIKTRGQQVTLRCSSQSGHNTVSWYQQALGQGPQFIFQYYREEENGRGNFPPRFSGLQFPNYSSELNVNALELDDSALYLCASSLAGGINSPLHFGNGTRLTVT.